What follows are 19 T cell receptor beta chains derived from one specimen sequenced in a study of cytomegalovirus exposure and HLA in healthy donors. 13 Jbeta primers and 60 Vbeta primers were used for the PCR. Here immunoSEQ multiplex PCR was the method, and the copy in TCRdb shows in-frame clones only, minus some. The table includes over 150,000 clones, 68% detected once. The sequencing sample was made of PBMCs. The receptor source for this set is a man aged 45-65 years in good health and CMV-seronegative.

This clone occurred once. V gene TRBV7-2 combines with J gene TRBJ1-1; no firm D call. CDR1 SGHTA and CDR2 FQGNSA come from the germline V gene. Trimming removed 4 bases from V and 0 bases from J, with 12 bases in between. This CDR3 spans 15 amino acids. This chain's CDR3 is CASSSPRGVNTEAFF. The DNA for the CDR3 is TGTGCCAGCAGCTCCCCACGCGGGGTGAACACTGAAGCTTTCTTT.

The genes are TRBV12-5 and TRBJ1-1, with D unclear. Germline V gene lookup returns CDR1 LGHNT and CDR2 FRNRAP. This CDR3 spans 14 amino acids. The ends were cut back, 7 bases at V and 7 bases at J, with 19 bases in the middle. The CDR3 DNA follows: TGTGCTAGTGTTTACGGCCATAGGGAGGATGAAGCTTTCTTT. It codes for CASVYGHREDEAFF. Supplemented by reference TRBV12-5 and TRBJ1-1, the full variable domain reads DARVTQTPRHKVTEMGQEVTMRCQPILGHNTVFWYRQTMMQGLELLAYFRNRAPLDDSGMPKDRFSAEMPDATLATLKIQPSEPRDSAVYFCASVYGHREDEAFFGQGTRLTVV.

A few counts support this clone. The genes are TRBV7-2 and TRBJ2-2; TRBD2 agrees at 8 bases. V shed 1 base, J shed 0 bases, and the junction held 1 base outside the gene matches. The CDR3 consists of 16 residues. The germline CDR1 and CDR2 sequences are SGHTA and FQGNSA. Written as DNA, the CDR3 is TGTGCCAGCAGCTTAGAACTAGCGGCGAACACCGGGGAGCTGTTTTTT. Amino acid sequence: CASSLELAANTGELFF.

This chain's CDR3 is CASSITQGARYNEQFF. DNA of the CDR3: TGTGCCAGTAGTATCACCCAGGGGGCTCGGTACAATGAGCAGTTCTTC. The rearrangement links TRBV19 to TRBJ2-1; 8 bases match TRBD1. J lost 4 bases, V lost 3 bases, and 8 bases had no gene match. From germline, CDR1 is LNHDA and CDR2 SQIVND (reference sequence). This CDR3 contains 16 residues.

This clone was seen only once. The rearrangement links TRBV6-5 to TRBJ1-2; weak D call: TRBD1 (5 bases). Per germline, CDR1 MNHEY and CDR2 SVGAGI. The length of the CDR3 is 16 residues. The V gene lost 4 bases and the J gene lost 4 bases, with 19 bases spanning the gap. In DNA form, the CDR3 reads TGTGCCAGCAGTTTTTGGCTGGGGCGGCGTAGCTATGGCTACACCTTC. This codes for CASSFWLGRRSYGYTF.

The chain uses TRBV10-3 and TRBJ2-5, with 8 bases fitting TRBD2. This CDR3 has 13 amino acids. Germline-derived CDR1 and CDR2 are ENHRY and SYGVKD. V lost 4 bases, J lost 3 bases, and 1 base stayed unmatched. The CDR3 loop is CAISGTSKETQYF. The CDR3 DNA is TGTGCCATCAGTGGGACTAGCAAAGAGACCCAGTACTTC.

The CDR3 nucleotides are TGTGCCAGCAGTCCTGGACAGGGGTCTGCGCCCCAGCATTTT. Its protein is CASSPGQGSAPQHF. This sequence joins TRBV28 and TRBJ1-5, with 9 bases lining up with TRBD1. V gave up 5 bases and J gave up 9 bases; unmatched junction bases: 8. This CDR3 is built from 14 residues. Germline V gene sequence: CDR1 MDHEN, CDR2 SYDVKM.

V and J are TRBV19 and TRBJ2-7; 10 bases are a match to TRBD2. Trimming took 4 bases from V and 0 from J; bases not matched to a gene: 6. From germline, CDR1 is LNHDA and CDR2 SQIVND (reference sequence). The CDR3 has 16 residues. CDR3 loop: CASSKLAGTPSYEQYF. CDR3 coding DNA: TGTGCCAGTAGTAAACTAGCGGGGACCCCCTCCTACGAGCAGTACTTC.

This chain joins TRBV9 and TRBJ1-2, with 12 nucleotides matching TRBD1. The trim removed 0 bases at V and 6 bases at J, leaving 6 bases unmatched. CDR3 length: 16 amino acids. Germline assignment: CDR1 SGDLS and CDR2 YYNGEE. The CDR3 nucleotides read TGTGCCAGCAGCGTAGATGCCGGGACAGGGGGCGATGGCTACACCTTC. Amino acid sequence: CASSVDAGTGGDGYTF.

The gene calls are TRBV27 and TRBJ1-2, with TRBD1 matching over 9 bases. V dropped 3 bases and J dropped 8; count of bases not matched to a gene: 10. CDR3 length: 15 amino acids. Germline values: CDR1 MNHEY, CDR2 SMNVEV (reference sequence). This CDR3 reads CASSLGTGKGWGYTF. The CDR3 nucleotides read TGTGCCAGCAGTTTGGGGACAGGGAAGGGTTGGGGCTACACCTTC.

This chain connects TRBV4-3 to TRBJ2-5; possible D gene TRBD2, 5 bases. CDR3 length: 13 amino acids. CDR1 and CDR2 from the germline V gene are LGHNA and YSLEER. V was trimmed by 0 bases and J by 5 bases, leaving 7 bases between them. The CDR3 here is CASSQDREETQYF. CDR3 in DNA: TGCGCCAGCAGCCAAGATAGGGAGGAGACCCAGTACTTC.

This clone was detected only a few times. The chain uses TRBV6-1 and TRBJ2-6; tentatively, D is TRBD1 (6 bases). The ends were cut back, 3 bases at V and 4 bases at J, with 10 bases in the middle. CDR1 is MNHNS and CDR2 is SASEGT in the germline V gene. The length of the CDR3 is 15 residues. CDR3 in amino acids: CASSEQGLGANVLTF. The CDR3 coding sequence is TGTGCCAGCAGTGAGCAGGGGCTCGGGGCCAACGTCCTGACTTTC.

In this sample, this clone turned up a few times. The chain couples TRBV6-1 to TRBJ1-5; 8 nucleotides agree with TRBD1. From germline, CDR1 is MNHNS and CDR2 SASEGT. V was clipped by 4 bases and J by 0 bases; unmatched bases: 14. CDR3 length equals 19 residues. CDR3: CASSGLPAGGLNSNQPQHF. In DNA, the CDR3 is TGTGCCAGCAGTGGCCTCCCGGCAGGGGGCCTAAATAGCAATCAGCCCCAGCATTTT.

In its sample, this clone was seen once. The chain joins TRBV5-6 to TRBJ1-1; no clear D gene. Germline CDR1 reads SGHDT; CDR2 reads YYEEEE. V was pared by 2 bases and J by 1 base, with 12 bases between. This CDR3 has 15 amino acids. The CDR3 here is CASSFSPGSNTEAFF. DNA for the CDR3: TGTGCCAGCAGCTTTTCCCCAGGATCGAACACTGAAGCTTTCTTT.

The chain employs TRBV4-2 and TRBJ2-7; 7 bases agree with TRBD1. The CDR3 sequence is 15 residues long. Germline V lookup: CDR1 LGHNA, CDR2 YNFKEQ. V lost 0 bases to trimming and J lost 2 bases; unmatched junction nucleotides: 4. CDR3: CASSQDPQGAYEQYF. CDR3 bases: TGTGCCAGCAGCCAAGACCCCCAGGGGGCCTACGAGCAGTACTTC.

This clone appeared a few times. CDR3 region: CSARSNYGYTF. Here the CDR3 DNA reads TGCAGTGCTAGGAGTAACTATGGCTACACCTTC. V and J are TRBV20-1 and TRBJ1-2; D not certain. With 3 bases removed from V and 1 base from J, the gap between germline ends came to 3 bases. This CDR3 contains 11 residues. Germline V gene lookup returns CDR1 DFQATT and CDR2 SNEGSKA (reference sequence).

The table lists this clone with a few counts. The chain recombines TRBV6-5 with TRBJ2-7, with 8 bases identical to TRBD1. CDR1 MNHEY and CDR2 SVGAGI come from the germline V gene. CDR3 length equals 15 residues. V lost 6 bases and J lost 1; bases outside the gene matches: 8. This chain's CDR3 is CASRLTGQASYEQYF. In nucleotides, the CDR3 is TGTGCCAGCAGGCTGACGGGACAGGCGTCCTACGAGCAGTACTTC.

The chain couples TRBV18 to TRBJ1-6, with TRBD1 as a possible D gene (6 bases). Germline CDR1 is KGHSH and CDR2 is LQKENI. V lost 6 bases to trimming and J lost 7 bases, with 13 bases between them. The CDR3 spans 14 residues. CDR3 DNA sequence: TGTGCCAGCTCGTCCGGGACAATGAATTCACCCCTCCACTTT. Residues: CASSSGTMNSPLHF.

The chain recombines TRBV28 with TRBJ1-3; 8 bases are shared with TRBD1. The length of the CDR3 is 15 residues. The germline CDR1 and CDR2 sequences are MDHEN and SYDVKM. The V segment lost 6 bases and the J segment 0 bases; nucleotides outside the gene matches: 4. This CDR3 is CASSRTGRSGNTIYF. The CDR3 nucleotides are TGTGCCAGCAGCCGGACAGGGCGCTCTGGAAACACCATATATTTT.